Presented here are 29 T cell receptor beta chains from one specimen sequenced in a study of technical replicates of blood from a few donors. Only in-frame clones appear in the TCRdb table, and some are missing; sequencing was by immunoSEQ multiplex PCR. The data contain 45,000 to 60,000 clones, about 94% of them singletons. The source material was PBMCs. The receptors originated from a human donor in good health. Some clones in this sample may be carry-over from other donors' samples.

The gene calls are TRBV10-3 and TRBJ2-7; D remains unclear. This CDR3 has 11 amino acids. The germline V gene has CDR1 ENHRY and CDR2 SYGVKD. Trimming removed 6 bases at V and 4 bases at J, with 7 bases between. The CDR3 loop is CAISGSYEQYF. The CDR3 nucleotides are TGTGCCATCAGCGGTTCTTACGAGCAGTACTTC.

V gene TRBV4-1 combines with J gene TRBJ2-7, with 7 bases matching TRBD1. CDR1 and CDR2 from the germline V gene are MGHRA and YSYEKL. The CDR3 spans 14 residues. Trimming cost V 2 bases and J 3 bases; bases outside gene matches: 4. The chain's CDR3 is CASSQPGQIYEQYF. The CDR3 DNA reads TGCGCCAGCAGCCAACCGGGACAGATCTACGAGCAGTACTTC.

V usage is TRBV4-1 and J usage is TRBJ2-1; D might be TRBD2 (5 bases). CDR1 is MGHRA and CDR2 is YSYEKL in the germline V gene. Trimming removed 3 bases at V and 9 bases at J, with 9 bases between. CDR3 size: 12 residues. The CDR3 DNA follows: TGCGCCAGCAGCCAGGCGGCGGGTGAGCAGTTCTTC. Translated, it gives CASSQAAGEQFF.

By its share, this clone is medium-sized. The rearrangement joins TRBV6-1 to TRBJ1-1; 11 bases are a match to TRBD1. V shed 4 bases, J shed 3 bases, and the junction held 1 base outside the gene matches. Germline assignment: CDR1 MNHNS and CDR2 SASEGT. This CDR3 contains 14 residues. CDR3 coding DNA: TGTGCCAGCAGTGGGACAGGGGGCTACACTGAAGCTTTCTTT. Translated, it gives CASSGTGGYTEAFF.

The gene calls are TRBV7-9 and TRBJ1-1; D is unclear. Germline CDR1 and CDR2: SEHNR and FQNEAQ (reference sequence). Trimming left V 5 bases short and J 1 base short, with 8 bases between. This CDR3 is 13 amino acids long. The CDR3 reads CASSPNQNTEAFF. CDR3 nucleotides: TGTGCCAGCAGCCCCAATCAGAACACTGAAGCTTTCTTT.

V usage is TRBV5-4 and J usage is TRBJ2-7, with D maybe TRBD2 (6 bases). The CDR3 is 15 residues long. Trimming stripped 0 bases from V and 1 base from J, with 11 bases between. The V gene's germline CDR1 is SGHNT and CDR2 YYREEE (reference sequence). The CDR3 sequence: CASSLGSGTSYEQYF. In DNA, the CDR3 is TGTGCCAGCAGCTTGGGGTCGGGGACTTCCTACGAGCAGTACTTC.

V and J are TRBV21-1 and TRBJ1-4; the tabulated D call, TRBD1, remains unverified against the DNA. TRBV21-1 is described as a pseudogene. The CDR3 spans 15 residues. The CDR3 is CASSRLRDNNEKLFF. DNA for the CDR3: TGTGCCAGCAGTCGCCTCAGGGATAATAATGAAAAACTGTTTTTT.

The count of this clone is one. The V call is TRBV2, the J call TRBJ2-7; 9 bases fit TRBD2. Per the germline V gene, CDR1 is SNHLY and CDR2 is FYNNEI. The CDR3 sequence is 15 residues long. The J segment lost 4 bases and the V segment lost 1 base, leaving 5 bases of the junction unmatched. In DNA form, the CDR3 reads TGTGCCAGCAGTGAAGGGCGGGGGGGTATATACGAGCAGTACTTC. Amino acid sequence: CASSEGRGGIYEQYF.

The gene calls are TRBV7-8 and TRBJ2-5, with D possibly matching TRBD2 (6 bases). CDR1 and CDR2 (germline): SGHVS, FQNEAQ. The CDR3 loop spans 13 amino acids. Trimming pared 11 bases from V and 5 bases from J, leaving 18 bases between. The CDR3 loop is CASGRGAGETQYF. The CDR3, as DNA: TGTGCCTCTGGACGCGGCGCGGGGGAGACCCAGTACTTC.

The sample holds a few counts of this clone. This sequence joins TRBV30 and TRBJ1-5; the match to TRBD1 covers 9 bases. CDR1 GTSNPN and CDR2 SVGIG come from the germline V gene (reference sequence). V shed 6 bases, J shed 7 bases, and the junction held 7 bases outside the gene matches. CDR3 size: 13 residues. CDR3 amino acids: CACDRGMGQPQHF. The CDR3 bases are TGTGCCTGCGACAGGGGGATGGGACAGCCCCAGCATTTT.

This clone was picked up one time. The chain carries TRBV29-1 and TRBJ2-3, with TRBD2 matching over 9 bases. The CDR3 length is 14 residues. Germline CDR1 reads SQVTM; CDR2 reads ANQGSEA. J gave up 0 bases and V 8 bases, and 6 bases lay outside the gene matches. The CDR3 region has the DNA TGCAGCACAGGGACTAGCACTAGCACAGATACGCAGTATTTT. Translated, it gives CSTGTSTSTDTQYF.

This chain connects TRBV7-3 to TRBJ1-1; 8 bases fit TRBD1. The CDR3 loop spans 13 amino acids. V shed 3 bases and J 5 bases; nucleotides not matched to a gene: 2. Germline V lookup: CDR1 SGHTA, CDR2 FQGTGA. The CDR3 DNA reads as TGTGCCAGCAGCTTGACAGGGGAAACTGAAGCTTTCTTT. Translating it yields CASSLTGETEAFF.

This clone ranks as medium-sized. The gene calls are TRBV2 and TRBJ2-2; 8 bases agree with TRBD2. CDR1 is SNHLY, CDR2 FYNNEI, per germline. After removal of 11 bases from V and 4 bases from J, the junction contained 9 bases not matched to a gene. The CDR3 sequence is 14 residues long. The CDR3 DNA follows: TGTGCCGCCTCCGGGAGGGCCTTCACCGGGGAGCTGTTTTTT. It specifies CAASGRAFTGELFF.

The chain employs TRBV6-5 and TRBJ2-3; 7 bases fit TRBD1. The length of the CDR3 is 13 residues. J was trimmed by 4 bases and V by 2 bases; bases with no gene match: 0. Germline loops: CDR1 MNHEY, CDR2 SVGAGI. CDR3 nucleotides: TGTGCCAGCAGTTACCAGGGGGCAGATACGCAGTATTTT. As protein: CASSYQGADTQYF.

This chain joins TRBV7-9 and TRBJ2-3; maybe TRBD1 (5 bases). The CDR3 has 15 residues. The V gene's germline CDR1 is SEHNR and CDR2 FQNEAQ (reference sequence). V was cut by 2 bases and J by 2 bases, with 11 bases left in between. CDR3: CASSLYQGATDTQYF. For the CDR3, the DNA is TGTGCCAGCAGCTTATATCAAGGGGCCACAGATACGCAGTATTTT.

V and J are TRBV5-8 and TRBJ2-3, with a weak D call TRBD1 (6 bases). This CDR3 has 14 residues. Germline V CDR1 and CDR2: SGHTS, YDEGEE. V lost 0 bases to trimming and J lost 5 bases, with 10 bases between them. CDR3 region: CASSLAAGVDTQYF. DNA for the CDR3: TGTGCCAGCAGCTTGGCAGCAGGGGTAGATACGCAGTATTTT. The full variable domain, with the rest looked up from reference TRBV5-8 and TRBJ2-3, is EAGVTQSPTHLIKTRGQQATLRCSPISGHTSVYWYQQALGLGLQFLLWYDEGEERNRGNFPPRFSGRQFPNYSSELNVNALELEDSALYLCASSLAAGVDTQYFGPGTRLTVL.

The gene calls are TRBV19 and TRBJ1-2, with 7 bases matching TRBD1. The V gene end was trimmed by 7 bases and the J gene end by 4 bases; junction bases not matched to a gene: 12. Germline V CDR1 and CDR2: LNHDA, SQIVND (reference sequence). This CDR3 has 15 amino acids. The CDR3: CASTPGRGRSYGYTF. In nucleotides, the CDR3 is TGTGCCAGTACCCCCGGGAGGGGGCGATCCTATGGCTACACCTTC.

The chain joins TRBV7-2 to TRBJ1-1; 11 bases align to TRBD1. The CDR3 has 12 residues. V lost 5 bases, J lost 11 bases, and 4 bases stayed unmatched. The germline CDR1 and CDR2 sequences are SGHTA and FQGNSA. CDR3 sequence: CASSEDRGRAFF. CDR3 DNA: TGTGCCAGCAGCGAGGACAGGGGGCGTGCTTTCTTT.

The chain joins TRBV11-2 to TRBJ1-1; no reliable D call. The V and J ends lost 0 bases and 5 bases respectively, with 10 bases between them. Germline-derived CDR1 and CDR2 are SGHAT and FQNNGV. CDR3 length: 14 amino acids. The chain's CDR3 is CASSLDHLQTEAFF. For the CDR3, the DNA is TGTGCCAGCAGCTTAGATCATTTACAAACTGAAGCTTTCTTT.

This clone was picked up one time. The chain joins TRBV5-1 to TRBJ1-2, with 12 positions matching TRBD1. Per the germline V gene, CDR1 is SGHRS and CDR2 is YFSETQ. This CDR3 spans 17 amino acids. The ends lost 4 bases at V and 0 bases at J; junction bases unmatched: 7. CDR3 sequence: CASSPGTGGAPNYGYTF. CDR3 sequence (DNA): TGCGCCAGCAGCCCGGGGACAGGGGGCGCCCCTAACTATGGCTACACCTTC.

The CDR3 loop reads CASKRDNEKLFF. The DNA of the CDR3 is TGTGCCAGCAAGCGGGATAATGAAAAACTGTTTTTT. This sequence joins TRBV2 and TRBJ1-4, with D uncertain. Trimming took off 7 bases at V and 4 bases at J, with 7 bases between the two ends. The CDR3 loop spans 12 amino acids. CDR1 and CDR2 (germline): SNHLY, FYNNEI.

This clone was detected only a few times. This rearrangement joins TRBV6-5 to TRBJ1-2; D not resolved. The CDR3 totals 13 residues. The germline V gene has CDR1 MNHEY and CDR2 SVGAGI. V lost 7 bases to trimming and J lost 8 bases, with 17 bases between them. In nucleotides, the CDR3 is TGTGCCAGCATAGATGGAAGTTCGCGGGGCTACACCTTC. Amino acids: CASIDGSSRGYTF.

J is TRBJ2-7 and V is TRBV18; D is possibly TRBD1 (6 bases). Looked up from germline, CDR1 is KGHSH and CDR2 is LQKENI. Trimming stripped 5 bases from V and 4 bases from J, with 6 bases between. This CDR3 contains 11 residues. This CDR3 reads CASSTGYEQYF. The CDR3 DNA is TGTGCCAGCTCAACAGGGTACGAGCAGTACTTC.

This clone was counted once. The chain combines TRBV5-6 with TRBJ1-2; 7 bases are shared with TRBD1. CDR1 and CDR2 (germline): SGHDT, YYEEEE. This CDR3 spans 14 amino acids. Unmatched junction bases numbered 8, after V lost 2 bases and J lost 7 bases. DNA of the CDR3: TGTGCCAGCAGCTTTCGATCCCAGGGGGGTGGCTACACCTTC. Translation: CASSFRSQGGGYTF.

The chain links TRBV9 to TRBJ2-1; the match to TRBD2 covers 8 bases. The germline V gene has CDR1 SGDLS and CDR2 YYNGEE. The CDR3 consists of 14 residues. V was clipped by 4 bases and J by 6 bases; unmatched bases: 6. The CDR3 DNA is TGTGCCAGCAGCCCGGGGCTAGCGGGCAATGAGCAGTTCTTC. This codes for CASSPGLAGNEQFF.

V usage is TRBV10-3 and J usage is TRBJ1-1; TRBD1 agrees at 7 bases. The V gene end was trimmed by 6 bases and the J gene end by 5 bases; junction bases not matched to a gene: 12. The CDR3 is made up of 15 amino acids. Germline-derived CDR1 and CDR2 are ENHRY and SYGVKD. The CDR3: CAISSEAGGRTEAFF. The CDR3 DNA is TGTGCCATCAGCTCCGAGGCAGGGGGGAGGACTGAAGCTTTCTTT.

The chain couples TRBV27 to TRBJ2-7, with 10 bases matching TRBD2. The CDR3 consists of 16 residues. From germline, CDR1 is MNHEY and CDR2 SMNVEV (reference sequence). Trimming took 6 bases from V and 2 from J; bases not matched to a gene: 10. The CDR3 is CASRGEREGPTYEQYF. The CDR3 nucleotides are TGTGCCAGCAGGGGTGAGCGGGAGGGCCCCACCTACGAGCAGTACTTC.

This rearrangement joins TRBV7-3 to TRBJ2-5; 12 bases align to TRBD1. Per germline, CDR1 SGHTA and CDR2 FQGTGA. The CDR3 has 17 residues. V was clipped by 0 bases and J by 4 bases; unmatched bases: 6. Here the CDR3 reads CASSLTGQGAPRETQYF. The CDR3 DNA reads as TGTGCCAGCAGCTTAACGGGACAGGGGGCGCCCCGAGAGACCCAGTACTTC.

This chain joins TRBV6-1 and TRBJ1-2; 7 bases align to TRBD1. V shed 5 bases and J 1 base; nucleotides not matched to a gene: 4. The CDR3 has 14 amino acids. The germline V gene has CDR1 MNHNS and CDR2 SASEGT. CDR3 nucleotide sequence: TGTGCCAGCAGTAGAGGGACAGATAACTATGGCTACACCTTC. It is translated as CASSRGTDNYGYTF.